Listed here is a single T cell receptor (beta chain). The target antigen is unknown. These data originate in a study of T cell responses to AZD1222 COVID-19 vaccine. Repertoires were generated with immunoSEQ multiplex PCR, while TCRdb's copy carries only in-frame clones and drops some. The profile shows roughly 100,000 clones, nearly 90% of them singletons. This CDR3 has 14 amino acids. V shed 7 bases and J 4 bases; nucleotides not matched to a gene: 6. CDR1 and CDR2 from the germline V gene are LNHDA and SQIVND (reference sequence). The study's findings and limits: The donor cohort was predominantly white British with a female majority, and clonal diversity may have been underestimated.

This receptor was identified in an adult in good health. The sequences come from peripheral blood, collected on day 0 of AZD1222 vaccination. The rearrangement joins TRBV19 to TRBJ1-1, with 10 bases that match TRBD1. The CDR3 bases are TGTGCCAGTATGTCCGGGACAGGGGTCACTGAAGCTTTCTTT. Amino acids: CASMSGTGVTEAFF.